One and the same sample provided the 27 T cell receptor beta chains below, sequenced in a study of cytomegalovirus exposure and HLA in healthy donors. The PCR employed 60 Vbeta primers together with 13 Jbeta primers. TCRdb keeps only in-frame clones here, not all; method: immunoSEQ multiplex PCR. The sample consists of under 150,000 clones, 67% of them appearing once. Sequenced: PBMCs. These TCRs come from a man in his late teens or twenties in good health and CMV-seropositive.

The gene calls are TRBV6-5 and TRBJ1-1; the match to TRBD1 covers 8 bases. Germline V lookup: CDR1 MNHEY, CDR2 SVGAGI. Trimming cost V 7 bases and J 6 bases; bases outside gene matches: 13. The CDR3 consists of 15 residues. The CDR3 here is CASTKEIRGLPEAFF. The CDR3 nucleotides are TGTGCCAGCACCAAGGAGATCAGGGGGCTACCTGAAGCTTTCTTT.

This clone was seen only a few times. CDR3 bases: TGTGCCAGCAGTTTGACTAGCGGGGTTCCGGAGACCCAGTACTTC. The encoded protein is CASSLTSGVPETQYF. The chain links TRBV28 to TRBJ2-5, with 11 bases matching TRBD2. This CDR3 region has 15 residues. CDR1 is MDHEN, CDR2 SYDVKM, per germline. With V trimmed by 3 bases and J by 5 bases, 5 bases remained unmatched.

The chain has TRBV6-1 and TRBJ1-1, with unresolved D. This CDR3 has 14 residues. V lost 1 base and J lost 1, with 7 bases in between. Germline-derived CDR1 and CDR2 are MNHNS and SASEGT. The CDR3 sequence is CASSEDRTNTEAFF. DNA of the CDR3: TGTGCCAGCAGTGAAGACAGAACGAACACTGAAGCTTTCTTT.

J is TRBJ2-3 and V is TRBV5-1, with TRBD1 as a possible D gene (6 bases). The CDR3 runs to 15 residues. Deletions cut 1 base from V and 0 bases from J, with 9 bases between. CDR1 and CDR2 from the germline V gene are SGHRS and YFSETQ. CDR3 in amino acids: CASSLTGPSTDTQYF. The CDR3 region has the DNA TGCGCCAGCAGCTTGACAGGGCCAAGCACAGATACGCAGTATTTT.

This clone was seen a handful of times. This sequence joins TRBV27 and TRBJ2-3, with 14 bases matching TRBD2. V was clipped by 3 bases and J by 4 bases; unmatched bases: 6. Germline CDR1 is MNHEY and CDR2 is SMNVEV (reference sequence). The CDR3 sequence is 17 residues long. The CDR3 loop reads CASSLRLAGGPADTQYF. The CDR3 DNA follows: TGTGCCAGCAGTTTGAGACTAGCGGGGGGGCCCGCAGATACGCAGTATTTT.

The chain's CDR3 is CASGRDRGQVQPQHF. The DNA of the CDR3 is TGTGCCAGCGGGAGGGACAGGGGTCAGGTACAGCCCCAGCATTTT. The rearrangement uses TRBV2 and TRBJ1-5; 10 bases map to TRBD1. Germline V gives CDR1 SNHLY, CDR2 FYNNEI. This CDR3 is 15 amino acids long. After removal of 8 bases from V and 7 bases from J, the junction contained 11 bases not matched to a gene.

This clone was found a few times. The V call is TRBV5-1, the J call TRBJ1-1; D is unclear. The CDR3 is made up of 15 amino acids. Germline V CDR1 and CDR2: SGHRS, YFSETQ. With 2 bases removed from V and 4 bases from J, the gap between germline ends came to 15 bases. The CDR3 loop reads CASSLLSHSGTEAFF. CDR3 coding DNA: TGCGCCAGCAGCTTACTGTCACACAGCGGCACTGAAGCTTTCTTT. Full variable domain (missing parts from reference TRBV5-1 and TRBJ1-1): KAGVTQTPRYLIKTRGQQVTLSCSPISGHRSVSWYQQTPGQGLQFLFEYFSETQRNKGNFPGRFSGRQFSNSRSEMNVSTLELGDSALYLCASSLLSHSGTEAFFGQGTRLTVV.

Details on this clone: Other DNA sequences in the same sample also yield this CDR3. The rearrangement joins TRBV18 to TRBJ1-5; 9 bases line up with TRBD1. Per germline, CDR1 KGHSH and CDR2 LQKENI. The length of the CDR3 is 15 residues. The V gene end was trimmed by 3 bases and the J gene end by 4 bases; junction bases not matched to a gene: 4. CDR3 region: CASSPDRGGNQPQHF. The CDR3 region has the DNA TGTGCCAGCTCACCGGACAGGGGTGGTAATCAGCCCCAGCATTTT. The full variable domain, its missing parts supplied by reference TRBV18 and TRBJ1-5, is NAGVMQNPRHLVRRRGQEARLRCSPMKGHSHVYWYRQLPEEGLKFMVYLQKENIIDESGMPKERFSAEFPKEGPSILRIQQVVRGDSAAYFCASSPDRGGNQPQHFGDGTRLSIL.

This clone has only a few counts. V is TRBV28 and J is TRBJ2-3; 11 positions agree with TRBD2. Per the germline V gene, CDR1 is MDHEN and CDR2 is SYDVKM. The CDR3 is made up of 16 amino acids. After removal of 6 bases from V and 0 bases from J, the junction contained 5 bases not matched to a gene. CDR3 bases: TGTGCCAGCAGACTGCTAGCGGGGGGAAGCACAGATACGCAGTATTTT. Translating it yields CASRLLAGGSTDTQYF.

To note about this clone: Other nucleotide sequences in the sample specify the same CDR3. The rearrangement uses TRBV18 and TRBJ1-4, with TRBD1 matching over 7 bases. Germline CDR1 KGHSH, CDR2 LQKENI. The CDR3 runs to 15 residues. Losses at the gene ends were 2 bases for V and 2 bases for J; bases not matched to a gene: 2. The CDR3 bases are TGTGCCAGCTCACCAGCCAGGGGGACTAATGAAAAACTGTTTTTT. Encoded protein: CASSPARGTNEKLFF. The whole variable domain, remainder taken from reference TRBV18 and TRBJ1-4, is NAGVMQNPRHLVRRRGQEARLRCSPMKGHSHVYWYRQLPEEGLKFMVYLQKENIIDESGMPKERFSAEFPKEGPSILRIQQVVRGDSAAYFCASSPARGTNEKLFFGSGTQLSVL.

This sequence joins TRBV7-2 and TRBJ2-4; TRBD1 matches at 7 bases. The CDR3 spans 14 residues. V was clipped by 4 bases and J by 6 bases; unmatched bases: 6. From germline, CDR1 is SGHTA and CDR2 FQGNSA. The CDR3 DNA is TGTGCCAGCAGCTGGAACAGGGGAACAAACATTCAGTACTTC. As protein: CASSWNRGTNIQYF.

The chain recombines TRBV7-2 with TRBJ2-3; 13 bases match TRBD2. Trimming took 3 bases from V and 1 from J; bases not matched to a gene: 1. This CDR3 is 16 amino acids long. Germline CDR1 is SGHTA and CDR2 is FQGNSA. The CDR3 sequence is CASSFGLAGGTDTQYF. For the CDR3, the DNA is TGTGCCAGCAGCTTTGGACTAGCGGGGGGCACAGATACGCAGTATTTT.

This clone was picked up a small number of times. V gene TRBV2 combines with J gene TRBJ1-1; a possible D gene is TRBD1 (6 bases). Trimming pared 10 bases from V and 7 bases from J, leaving 16 bases between. Germline values: CDR1 SNHLY, CDR2 FYNNEI. This CDR3 region has 12 residues. In DNA form, the CDR3 reads TGTGCCAACTCACAGGGATATAGTGAAGCTTTCTTT. Its translation is CANSQGYSEAFF. Filled out from reference TRBV2 and TRBJ1-1, the complete variable domain reads EPEVTQTPSHQVTQMGQEVILRCVPISNHLYFYWYRQILGQKVEFLVSFYNNEISEKSEIFDDQFSVERPDGSNFTLKIRSTKLEDSAMYFCANSQGYSEAFFGQGTRLTVV.

The chain employs TRBV11-3 and TRBJ2-3; TRBD2 might be the D (7 bases). Trimming took off 5 bases at V and 10 bases at J, with 31 bases between the two ends. In germline, CDR1 is SGHNT, CDR2 YENEEA. The CDR3 is 18 amino acids. CDR3 region: CASSGPRGKGGLNPAQYF. CDR3 nucleotides: TGTGCCAGCAGCGGCCCCCGGGGCAAGGGGGGGCTCAATCCGGCGCAGTATTTT.

This CDR3 reads CASSLVGTANTGELFF. In DNA, the CDR3 is TGTGCCAGCAGCTTAGTAGGGACAGCGAACACCGGGGAGCTGTTTTTT. The rearrangement joins TRBV7-2 to TRBJ2-2; 7 bases are shared with TRBD1. V was clipped by 1 base and J by 0 bases; unmatched bases: 2. The CDR3 totals 16 residues. CDR1 and CDR2 from the germline V gene are SGHTA and FQGNSA.

The chain has TRBV25-1 and TRBJ2-3; possible D gene TRBD1, 6 bases. The CDR3 extends over 16 amino acids. Between the trimmed V and J ends, which lost 1 base and 3 bases, there was a span of 14 bases. CDR1 is MGHDK and CDR2 is SYGVNS in the germline V gene. The CDR3 region has the DNA TGTGCCAGCAGTGAATTCAGGGGCAGCCTTACAGATACGCAGTATTTT. Translating gives CASSEFRGSLTDTQYF. The whole variable domain, filled in from reference TRBV25-1 and TRBJ2-3, reads EADIYQTPRYLVIGTGKKITLECSQTMGHDKMYWYQQDPGMELHLIHYSYGVNSTEKGDLSSESTVSRIRTEHFPLTLESARPSHTSQYLCASSEFRGSLTDTQYFGPGTRLTVL.

The chain links TRBV5-1 to TRBJ2-1, with a weak D call TRBD1 (6 bases). CDR3 length: 16 amino acids. Germline assignment: CDR1 SGHRS and CDR2 YFSETQ. Deletions cut 1 base from V and 12 bases from J, with 23 bases between. As DNA, the CDR3 is TGCGCCAGCAGCTTGATAGGTTCGGAGCGCTCAGGGGTGCAGTTCTTC. This translates into CASSLIGSERSGVQFF.

J is TRBJ2-5 and V is TRBV4-1; D is perhaps TRBD1 (6 bases). V lost 2 bases to trimming and J lost 4 bases, with 17 bases between them. Germline loops: CDR1 MGHRA, CDR2 YSYEKL. The CDR3 spans 16 residues. CDR3 bases: TGCGCCAGCAGCCAATCTCAAAGTAGGGGGACAGAGACCCAGTACTTC. Protein product: CASSQSQSRGTETQYF.

This clone was seen only a few times. The rearrangement links TRBV7-9 to TRBJ2-7; tentative D call: TRBD2 (5 bases). Trimming removed 4 bases at V and 6 bases at J, with 16 bases between. The germline CDR1 and CDR2 sequences are SEHNR and FQNEAQ (reference sequence). This CDR3 region has 14 residues. The chain's CDR3 is CASSSTGILSEQYF. For the CDR3, the DNA is TGTGCCAGCAGCTCAACGGGGATTCTCTCCGAGCAGTACTTC.

This chain joins TRBV10-1 and TRBJ2-5; 14 nucleotides agree with TRBD2. In germline, CDR1 is WNHNN, CDR2 SYGVQD (reference sequence). V was pared by 1 base and J by 4 bases, with 14 bases of the junction left unmatched. This CDR3 region has 20 residues. CDR3 DNA sequence: TGCGCCAGCAGTGAGTTCCACACCCGACTAGCGGGGGGGCCTCGAGAGACCCAGTACTTC. This translates into CASSEFHTRLAGGPRETQYF.

In its sample, this clone was seen a few times. The chain carries TRBV6-5 and TRBJ1-6, with D unclear. CDR1 is MNHEY, CDR2 SVGAGI, per germline. The CDR3 has 16 amino acids. The V end lost 0 bases, the J end lost 10 bases, and 16 bases lay between the germline ends. The CDR3: CASSYSGRTRGSPLHF. Written as DNA, the CDR3 is TGTGCCAGCAGTTACTCGGGAAGGACCCGCGGGTCACCCCTCCACTTT.

This chain links TRBV28 with TRBJ2-5, with 12 bases fitting TRBD2. CDR1 is MDHEN and CDR2 is SYDVKM in the germline V gene. J lost 4 bases, V lost 5 bases, and 8 bases had no gene match. The CDR3 is 16 residues long. This CDR3 is CASSPLAGGQRETQYF. The CDR3 nucleotides read TGTGCCAGCAGTCCCCTAGCGGGGGGGCAAAGAGAGACCCAGTACTTC.

J is TRBJ1-4 and V is TRBV29-1, with a possible D match to TRBD1 (6 bases). The CDR3 extends over 14 amino acids. The germline V and J ends were trimmed by 7 bases and 5 bases, with 17 bases remaining between them. Germline V CDR1 and CDR2: SQVTM, ANQGSEA. The chain's CDR3 is CSAQTRGRNEKLFF. CDR3 DNA sequence: TGCAGCGCCCAAACCAGGGGTAGGAATGAAAAACTGTTTTTT. Complete variable domain (other parts from reference TRBV29-1 and TRBJ1-4): SAVISQKPSRDICQRGTSLTIQCQVDSQVTMMFWYRQQPGQSLTLIATANQGSEATYESGFVIDKFPISRPNLTFSTLTVSNMSPEDSSIYLCSAQTRGRNEKLFFGSGTQLSVL.

The rearrangement links TRBV6-5 to TRBJ1-2; 9 nucleotides align to TRBD1. Germline CDR1 MNHEY, CDR2 SVGAGI. The CDR3 totals 14 residues. Germline trimming cut 0 bases from V and 6 bases from J; bases unmatched to any gene: 2. In DNA form, the CDR3 reads TGTGCCAGCAGTTACTCGACAGGGGGGGATGGCTACACCTTC. Residues: CASSYSTGGDGYTF.

The chain uses TRBV5-4 and TRBJ2-1, with 7 bases that match TRBD2. CDR1 and CDR2 from the germline V gene are SGHNT and YYREEE (reference sequence). This CDR3 has 16 amino acids. After removal of 0 bases from V and 0 bases from J, the junction contained 3 bases not matched to a gene. The CDR3 reads CASSLGGGSSYNEQFF. CDR3 in DNA: TGTGCCAGCAGCTTGGGCGGGGGAAGCTCCTACAATGAGCAGTTCTTC. The complete variable domain, with remaining parts taken from reference TRBV5-4 and TRBJ2-1, reads ETGVTQSPTHLIKTRGQQVTLRCSSQSGHNTVSWYQQALGQGPQFIFQYYREEENGRGNFPPRFSGLQFPNYSSELNVNALELDDSALYLCASSLGGGSSYNEQFFGPGTRLTVL.

The chain joins TRBV11-2 to TRBJ2-5, with 9 bases lining up with TRBD2. Germline CDR1 reads SGHAT; CDR2 reads FQNNGV. Trimming took 1 base from V and 5 from J; bases not matched to a gene: 5. The CDR3 is 15 amino acids. The CDR3 nucleotides are TGTGCCAGCAGCTTAGGAGTAGCGGGAGAGGAGACCCAGTACTTC. It specifies CASSLGVAGEETQYF.

This clone has only a few counts. The V and J genes are TRBV28 and TRBJ2-5; 10 bases are shared with TRBD1. The germline V gene encodes CDR1 MDHEN and CDR2 SYDVKM. V dropped 6 bases and J dropped 2; count of bases not matched to a gene: 9. This CDR3 contains 16 residues. Here the CDR3 reads CASRPDRGRGQETQYF. The CDR3 coding sequence is TGTGCCAGCAGACCCGACAGGGGGCGAGGGCAAGAGACCCAGTACTTC.